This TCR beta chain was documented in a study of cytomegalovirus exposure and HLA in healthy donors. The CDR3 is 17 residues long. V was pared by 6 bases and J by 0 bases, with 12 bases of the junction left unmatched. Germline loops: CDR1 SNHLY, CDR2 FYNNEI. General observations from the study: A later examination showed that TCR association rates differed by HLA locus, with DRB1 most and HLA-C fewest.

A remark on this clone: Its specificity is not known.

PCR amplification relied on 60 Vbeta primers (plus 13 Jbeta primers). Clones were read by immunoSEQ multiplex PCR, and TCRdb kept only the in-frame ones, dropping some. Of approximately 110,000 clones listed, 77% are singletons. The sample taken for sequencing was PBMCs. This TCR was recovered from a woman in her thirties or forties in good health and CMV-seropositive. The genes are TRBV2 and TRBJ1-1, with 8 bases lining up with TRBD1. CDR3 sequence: CASSPRGPRFMNTEAFF. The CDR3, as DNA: TGTGCCAGCAGCCCCAGGGGGCCCAGGTTCATGAACACTGAAGCTTTCTTT.